This record looks at one T cell receptor beta chain sequence and its context. The antigen is not known. Germline CDR1 reads SGHRS; CDR2 reads YFSETQ. Trimming pared 6 bases from V and 2 bases from J, leaving 21 bases between. This CDR3 is 18 amino acids long. These data come from a study of T cell responses to AZD1222 COVID-19 vaccine. Findings of the study overall: Clonal diversity may have been underestimated, and the donors were mostly white British, with more females than males. Compared with day 0, the breadth and depth of the Spike-specific TCR repertoire rose significantly after two doses of AZD1222. Spike regions recognized by vaccine-associated CD4 TCRs spanned the protein, led by 160-218 and 743-854.

Libraries were prepared by immunoSEQ multiplex PCR; TCRdb keeps only in-frame clonotypes and omits some of them. The sample gives around 160,000 clones, about 87% of which show up once; about 14% is in the top ten. The starting material was peripheral blood, obtained on day 0 of AZD1222 vaccination. This chain joins TRBV5-1 and TRBJ2-6; TRBD1 or TRBD2 may be the D gene (5 bases each). The receptor was isolated from an adult in good health. CDR3 sequence: CASTKGTISSAGANVLTF. The CDR3 coding sequence is TGCGCCAGCACTAAGGGGACGATCTCGTCGGCTGGGGCCAACGTCCTGACTTTC.